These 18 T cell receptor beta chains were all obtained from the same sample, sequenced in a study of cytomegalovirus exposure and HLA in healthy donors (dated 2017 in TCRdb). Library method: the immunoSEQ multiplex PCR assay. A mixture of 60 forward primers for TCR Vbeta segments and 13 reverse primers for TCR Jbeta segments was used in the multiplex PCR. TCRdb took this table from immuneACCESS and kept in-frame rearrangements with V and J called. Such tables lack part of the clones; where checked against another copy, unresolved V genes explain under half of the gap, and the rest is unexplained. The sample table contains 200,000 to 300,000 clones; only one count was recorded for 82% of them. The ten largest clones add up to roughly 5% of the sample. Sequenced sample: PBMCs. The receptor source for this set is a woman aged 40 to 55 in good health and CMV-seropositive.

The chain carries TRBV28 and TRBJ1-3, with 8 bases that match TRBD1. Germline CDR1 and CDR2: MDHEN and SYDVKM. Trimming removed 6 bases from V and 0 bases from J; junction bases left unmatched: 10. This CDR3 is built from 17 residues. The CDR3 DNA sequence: TGTGCCAGCAGAAGCGACAGGGGCTTAAGCTCTGGAAACACCATATATTTT. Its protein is CASRSDRGLSSGNTIYF.

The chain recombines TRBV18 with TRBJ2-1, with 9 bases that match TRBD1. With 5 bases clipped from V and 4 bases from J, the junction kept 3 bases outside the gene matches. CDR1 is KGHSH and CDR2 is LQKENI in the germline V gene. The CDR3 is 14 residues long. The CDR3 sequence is CASSGQGNYNEQFF. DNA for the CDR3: TGTGCCAGCTCAGGACAGGGGAATTACAATGAGCAGTTCTTC.

As DNA, the CDR3 is TGTGCCATCAGTAAGGGACTAGCGGCGGCTAGCACAGATACGCAGTATTTT. Amino acid sequence: CAISKGLAAASTDTQYF. The gene calls are TRBV10-3 and TRBJ2-3; 11 bases are a match to TRBD2. Germline assignment: CDR1 ENHRY and CDR2 SYGVKD. Unmatched junction bases numbered 7, after V lost 5 bases and J lost 0 bases. This CDR3 comprises 17 residues.

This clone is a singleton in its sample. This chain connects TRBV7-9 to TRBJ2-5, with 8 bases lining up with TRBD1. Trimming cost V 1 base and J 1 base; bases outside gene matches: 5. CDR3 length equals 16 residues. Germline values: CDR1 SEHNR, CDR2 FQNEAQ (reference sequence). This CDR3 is CASSLGDRGPQETQYF. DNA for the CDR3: TGTGCCAGCAGCTTAGGTGACAGGGGTCCCCAAGAGACCCAGTACTTC. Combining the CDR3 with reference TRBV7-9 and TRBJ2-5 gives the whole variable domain DTGVSQNPRHKITKRGQNVTFRCDPISEHNRLYWYRQTLGQGPEFLTYFQNEAQLEKSRLLSDRFSAERPKGSFSTLEIQRTEQGDSAMYLCASSLGDRGPQETQYFGPGTRLLVL.

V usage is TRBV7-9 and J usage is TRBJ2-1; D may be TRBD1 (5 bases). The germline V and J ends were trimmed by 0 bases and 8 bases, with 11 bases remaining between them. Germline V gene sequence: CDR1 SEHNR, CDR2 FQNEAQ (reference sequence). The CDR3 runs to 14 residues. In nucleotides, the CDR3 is TGTGCCAGCAGCTTAGCGGGCGTAGGGGATGAGCAGTTCTTC. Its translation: CASSLAGVGDEQFF.

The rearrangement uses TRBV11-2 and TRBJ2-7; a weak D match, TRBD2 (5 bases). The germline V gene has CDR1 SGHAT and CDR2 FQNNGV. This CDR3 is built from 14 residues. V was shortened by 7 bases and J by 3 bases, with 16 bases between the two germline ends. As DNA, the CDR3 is TGTGCCAGCACCTCAAACCAGCGGCACTACGAGCAGTACTTC. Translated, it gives CASTSNQRHYEQYF.

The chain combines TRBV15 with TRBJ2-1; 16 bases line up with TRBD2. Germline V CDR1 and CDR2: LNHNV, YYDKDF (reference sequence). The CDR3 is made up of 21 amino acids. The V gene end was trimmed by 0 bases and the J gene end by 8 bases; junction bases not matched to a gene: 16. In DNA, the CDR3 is TGTGCCACCAGCAGAGATCTTCCGGGACTAGCGGGAGGGCCCAGGTTACATGAGCAGTTCTTC. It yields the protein CATSRDLPGLAGGPRLHEQFF.

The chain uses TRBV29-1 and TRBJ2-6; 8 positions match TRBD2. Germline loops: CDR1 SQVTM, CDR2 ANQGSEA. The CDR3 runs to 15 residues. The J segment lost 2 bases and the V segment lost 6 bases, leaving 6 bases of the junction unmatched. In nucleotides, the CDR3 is TGCAGCGTCGCCGGGACTAGAACTGGGGCCAACGTCCTGACTTTC. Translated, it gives CSVAGTRTGANVLTF.

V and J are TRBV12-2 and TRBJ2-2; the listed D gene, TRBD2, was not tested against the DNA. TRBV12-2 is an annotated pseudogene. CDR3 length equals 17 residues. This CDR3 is CASRLVRCGGNTGELFF. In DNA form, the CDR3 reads TGTGCAAGTCGCTTAGTGCGGTGCGGGGGGAACACCGGGGAGCTGTTTTTT.

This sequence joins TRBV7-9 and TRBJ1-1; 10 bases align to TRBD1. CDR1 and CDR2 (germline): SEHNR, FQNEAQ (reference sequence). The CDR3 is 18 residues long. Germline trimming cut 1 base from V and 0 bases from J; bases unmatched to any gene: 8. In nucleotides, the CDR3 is TGTGCCAGCAGCTTAGGAGACAGGGGGCGCGGGATGAACACTGAAGCTTTCTTT. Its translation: CASSLGDRGRGMNTEAFF.

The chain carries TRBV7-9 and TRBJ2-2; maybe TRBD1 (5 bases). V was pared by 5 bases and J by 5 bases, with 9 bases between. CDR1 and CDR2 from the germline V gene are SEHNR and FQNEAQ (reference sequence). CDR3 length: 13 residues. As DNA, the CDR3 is TGTGCCAGCAGCCAAAGGGGTACCGGGGAGCTGTTTTTT. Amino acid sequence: CASSQRGTGELFF.

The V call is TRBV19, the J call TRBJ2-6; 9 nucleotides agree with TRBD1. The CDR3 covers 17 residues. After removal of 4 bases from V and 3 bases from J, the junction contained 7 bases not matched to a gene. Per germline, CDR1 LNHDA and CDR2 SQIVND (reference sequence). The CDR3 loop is CASSRTGGGGGANVLTF. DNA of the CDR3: TGTGCCAGTAGTAGAACAGGGGGCGGTGGTGGGGCCAACGTCCTGACTTTC.

The CDR3 protein is CASSVLASGELFF. For the CDR3, the DNA is TGTGCCAGCAGTGTCTTGGCCTCCGGGGAGCTGTTTTTT. The rearrangement joins TRBV2 to TRBJ2-2; no clear D. The CDR3 consists of 13 residues. Trimming pared 4 bases from V and 6 bases from J, leaving 9 bases between. Germline CDR1 is SNHLY and CDR2 is FYNNEI.

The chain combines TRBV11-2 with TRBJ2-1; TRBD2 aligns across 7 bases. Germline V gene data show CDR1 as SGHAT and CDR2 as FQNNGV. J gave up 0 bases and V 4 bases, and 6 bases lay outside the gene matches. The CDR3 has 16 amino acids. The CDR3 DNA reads TGTGCCAGCAGCTCTCCTCGGACTAGCTCCTACAATGAGCAGTTCTTC. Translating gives CASSSPRTSSYNEQFF.

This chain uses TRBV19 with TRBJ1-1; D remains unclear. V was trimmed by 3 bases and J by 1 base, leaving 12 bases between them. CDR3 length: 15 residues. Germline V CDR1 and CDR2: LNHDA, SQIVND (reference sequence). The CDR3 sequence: CASSMVRYGNTEAFF. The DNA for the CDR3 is TGTGCCAGTAGTATGGTCAGATATGGGAACACTGAAGCTTTCTTT. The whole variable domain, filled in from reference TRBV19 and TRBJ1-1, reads DGGITQSPKYLFRKEGQNVTLSCEQNLNHDAMYWYRQDPGQGLRLIYYSQIVNDFQKGDIAEGYSVSREKKESFPLTVTSAQKNPTAFYLCASSMVRYGNTEAFFGQGTRLTVV.

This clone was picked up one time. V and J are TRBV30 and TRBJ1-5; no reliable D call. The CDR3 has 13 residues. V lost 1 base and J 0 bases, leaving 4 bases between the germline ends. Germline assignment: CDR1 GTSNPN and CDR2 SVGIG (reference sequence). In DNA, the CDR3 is TGTGCCTGGAGTGGACTTAGCAATCAGCCCCAGCATTTT. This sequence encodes CAWSGLSNQPQHF.

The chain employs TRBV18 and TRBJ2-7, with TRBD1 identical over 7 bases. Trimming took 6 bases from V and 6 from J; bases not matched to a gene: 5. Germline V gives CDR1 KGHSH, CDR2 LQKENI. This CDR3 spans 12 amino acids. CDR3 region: CASSPGQAEQYF. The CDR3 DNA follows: TGTGCCAGCTCCCCAGGACAGGCCGAGCAGTACTTC.

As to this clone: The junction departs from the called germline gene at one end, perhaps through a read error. Here the CDR3 reads CASSEIAGGAYGEQYF. The CDR3 DNA reads TGTGCTAGCAGCGAGATAGCGGGAGGAGCCTACGGAGAGCAGTACTTC. The V gene is TRBV7-7, the J gene TRBJ2-7, with TRBD2 identical over 10 bases. CDR1 SSHAT and CDR2 FNYEAQ come from the germline V gene (reference sequence). The CDR3 contains 16 residues.